These 8 T cell receptor beta chains were sequenced from one sample in a study of shared clonotypes between healthy human individuals. Sequencing used immunoSEQ multiplex PCR; TCRdb keeps in-frame clones, though not all of them. The table includes about 2.4 million clones, over 85% detected once. Sequenced input: naive CD4+ T cells from PBMCs. This sample's subset: CD45RA+ positively selected. The receptors derive from a young man in good health. Some clones in this sample may be carry-over from other donors' samples.

The rearrangement links TRBV7-2 to TRBJ2-1, with D possibly called TRBD1 or TRBD2 (5 bases each). Germline V gives CDR1 SGHTA, CDR2 FQGNSA. Between the trimmed V and J ends, which lost 2 bases and 0 bases, there was a span of 17 bases. The CDR3 totals 18 residues. The CDR3 sequence is CASSLRGWSGSSYNEQFF. The DNA for the CDR3 is TGTGCCAGCAGCTTAAGGGGATGGAGCGGCAGCTCCTACAATGAGCAGTTCTTC. The whole variable domain, filled in from reference TRBV7-2 and TRBJ2-1, reads GAGVSQSPSNKVTEKGKDVELRCDPISGHTALYWYRQSLGQGLEFLIYFQGNSAPDKSGLPSDRFSAERTGGSVSTLTIQRTQQEDSAVYLCASSLRGWSGSSYNEQFFGPGTRLTVL.

V usage is TRBV28 and J usage is TRBJ2-1; D assignment may be TRBD1 or TRBD2 (5 bases each). V was trimmed by 2 bases and J by 2 bases, leaving 10 bases between them. The CDR3 consists of 15 residues. Germline V gene data show CDR1 as MDHEN and CDR2 as SYDVKM. CDR3 DNA: TGTGCCAGCAGTTTAGGACGGGACCCCTACAATGAGCAGTTCTTC. It specifies CASSLGRDPYNEQFF.

Concerning this clone itself: The same CDR3 can be traced to other DNA sequences in this sample. The chain links TRBV11-2 to TRBJ2-7, with D unclear. Trimming took off 1 base at V and 3 bases at J, with 7 bases between the two ends. CDR3 size: 13 residues. Germline CDR1 SGHAT, CDR2 FQNNGV. CDR3: CASSLGASYEQYF. CDR3 nucleotide sequence: TGTGCCAGCAGCTTAGGAGCTAGCTACGAGCAGTACTTC. Full variable domain (missing parts from reference TRBV11-2 and TRBJ2-7): EAGVAQSPRYKIIEKRQSVAFWCNPISGHATLYWYQQILGQGPKLLIQFQNNGVVDDSQLPKDRFSAERLKGVDSTLKIQPAKLEDSAVYLCASSLGASYEQYFGPGTRLTVT.

The chain combines TRBV28 with TRBJ1-2, with 11 bases fitting TRBD1. Trimming took 1 base from V and 6 from J; bases not matched to a gene: 1. CDR3 length: 14 residues. Germline CDR1 MDHEN, CDR2 SYDVKM. The CDR3 is CASSLLGQGDGYTF. The CDR3 DNA is TGTGCCAGCAGTTTATTGGGACAGGGGGATGGCTACACCTTC.

The genes are TRBV27 and TRBJ2-3; 8 bases are shared with TRBD2. This CDR3 is built from 16 residues. The V segment lost 4 bases and the J segment 4 bases; nucleotides outside the gene matches: 10. Germline loops: CDR1 MNHEY, CDR2 SMNVEV (reference sequence). This CDR3 reads CASSSWTSLPPDTQYF. The CDR3 DNA reads as TGTGCCAGCAGTTCATGGACTAGCCTCCCCCCAGATACGCAGTATTTT.

A few counts support this clone. The rearrangement links TRBV9 to TRBJ2-3; 8 nucleotides agree with TRBD2. CDR3 length equals 15 residues. After removal of 1 base from V and 3 bases from J, the junction contained 4 bases not matched to a gene. CDR1 and CDR2 (germline): SGDLS, YYNGEE. The CDR3 DNA is TGTGCCAGCAGCGTAAGGTCTAGCGGGACAGATACGCAGTATTTT. It specifies CASSVRSSGTDTQYF.

Details on this clone: The identical CDR3 is also encoded by other nucleotide sequences in the sample. This chain uses TRBV18 with TRBJ1-1; no clear D gene. The CDR3 extends over 13 amino acids. The V and J ends lost 1 base and 3 bases respectively, with 6 bases between them. Germline loops: CDR1 KGHSH, CDR2 LQKENI. The CDR3 loop reads CASSPLADTEAFF. CDR3 sequence (DNA): TGTGCCAGCTCACCACTAGCAGACACTGAAGCTTTCTTT. Looking up the rest from reference TRBV18 and TRBJ1-1 gives the full variable domain: NAGVMQNPRHLVRRRGQEARLRCSPMKGHSHVYWYRQLPEEGLKFMVYLQKENIIDESGMPKERFSAEFPKEGPSILRIQQVVRGDSAAYFCASSPLADTEAFFGQGTRLTVV.

The chain joins TRBV2 to TRBJ2-7; D unresolved. The CDR3 consists of 12 residues. Germline CDR1 is SNHLY and CDR2 is FYNNEI. V was shortened by 5 bases and J by 1 base, with 6 bases between the two germline ends. The CDR3 loop reads CASSLGSYEQYF. CDR3 bases: TGTGCCAGCAGTCTAGGTTCCTACGAGCAGTACTTC.